This T cell receptor beta chain was recorded in a study of radiotherapy plus CTLA-4 blockade in lung cancer. Study context: Objective responses were recorded in 15% to 20% of patients, with disease control recorded in 30% to 35%. Points from the study as a whole: Tumor-origin TCR clones grew in blood after radiotherapy plus ipilimumab.

Clones were read by immunoSEQ multiplex PCR, and TCRdb kept only the in-frame ones, dropping some. This table has 25,000 to 35,000 clones, more than 60% appearing once. A note on this clone: What it recognizes is unknown.

V lost 4 bases and J lost 4, with 10 bases in between. The CDR3 has 13 amino acids. From germline, CDR1 is LNHNV and CDR2 YYDKDF (reference sequence). Patients had chemo-refractory metastatic non-small-cell lung cancer and received focal radiation plus CTLA-4 blockade that used ipilimumab. This material consisted of peripheral blood, taken from a patient treated with radiotherapy plus ipilimumab. The receptor's source is a human donor with non-small cell lung cancer who had stable disease on radiotherapy plus ipilimumab. This chain connects TRBV15 to TRBJ2-5; tentatively, D is TRBD1 or TRBD2 (5 bases each). The CDR3 loop is CATSNGGTETQYF. CDR3 nucleotides: TGTGCCACCAGCAATGGGGGTACAGAGACCCAGTACTTC.